These 30 T cell receptor beta chains came from one sample sequenced in a study of naive and memory T cell subsets. Both TRBC1 and TRBC2 were covered by a beta constant-region primer of two equimolar oligonucleotides. Nested alpha and beta constant-region primers with the SP2 primer drove four PCR rounds on ligated cDNA. TCRdb re-derived calls from the UMI-ligation and nested PCR reads in MiXCR, one entry per CDR3 protein. Among about 82,000 distinct CDR3 sequences listed, about 10% were seen once. Sequencing used naive CD8+ T cells from blood. Every receptor here comes from a human donor in good health.

V is TRBV20-1 and J is TRBJ2-5; possibly TRBD1 or TRBD2 for D (5 bases each). The V gene's germline CDR1 is DFQATT and CDR2 SNEGSKA (reference sequence). The CDR3 loop spans 17 amino acids. Trimming took 5 bases from V and 10 from J, leaving 32 bases between them. For the CDR3, the DNA is TGCAGTGCTGATCTACCCTCAACTATTGGGGGATGGCCCGTCCAGTACTTC. Translation gives CSADLPSTIGGWPVQYF.

The genes are TRBV29-1 and TRBJ2-3, with 9 bases lining up with TRBD1. CDR1 is SQVTM, CDR2 ANQGSEA, per germline. J was trimmed by 4 bases and V by 7 bases; bases with no gene match: 9. This CDR3 is 14 amino acids long. CDR3 region: CSGTTGGRADTQYF. In nucleotides, the CDR3 is TGCAGCGGGACCACAGGGGGCAGGGCAGATACGCAGTATTTT.

A few counts support this clonotype. This rearrangement joins TRBV7-9 to TRBJ1-6; no clear D. The V and J ends lost 2 bases and 10 bases respectively, with 15 bases between them. Germline V lookup: CDR1 SEHNR, CDR2 FQNEAQ (reference sequence). The CDR3 extends over 15 amino acids. The CDR3: CASSLTGTEPSPLHF. DNA for the CDR3: TGTGCCAGCAGCTTAACCGGCACGGAGCCCTCACCCCTCCACTTT. Drawing the rest from reference TRBV7-9 and TRBJ1-6, the complete variable domain is DTGVSQNPRHKITKRGQNVTFRCDPISEHNRLYWYRQTLGQGPEFLTYFQNEAQLEKSRLLSDRFSAERPKGSFSTLEIQRTEQGDSAMYLCASSLTGTEPSPLHFGNGTRLTVT.

This clonotype was detected a few times. The rearrangement links TRBV12-3 or TRBV12-4 to TRBJ1-3; 8 nucleotides agree with TRBD1. The V gene end was trimmed by 6 bases and the J gene end by 1 base; junction bases not matched to a gene: 11. This CDR3 has 17 residues. The CDR3 DNA sequence: TGTGCCAGCAGGGACAGGGACATGGGACGATCTGGAAACACCATATATTTT. Residues: CASRDRDMGRSGNTIYF.

The CDR3 sequence: CSARGGRPVPYF. In nucleotides, the CDR3 is TGCAGTGCTAGAGGGGGGAGGCCCGTACCGTACTTC. V usage is TRBV20-1 and J usage is TRBJ2-7; maybe TRBD2 (6 bases). V lost 1 base and J lost 12, with 16 bases in between. The length of the CDR3 is 12 residues. Per germline, CDR1 DFQATT and CDR2 SNEGSKA (reference sequence).

This clonotype was seen ten or more times. The chain carries TRBV5-6 and TRBJ2-4, with 9 bases lining up with TRBD2. The V gene end was trimmed by 4 bases and the J gene end by 3 bases; junction bases not matched to a gene: 8. Germline V gene data show CDR1 as SGHDT and CDR2 as YYEEEE. This CDR3 is 16 amino acids long. The CDR3 spells CASSRVLAGRKNIQYF. CDR3 DNA sequence: TGTGCCAGCAGCCGGGTACTAGCGGGCCGCAAAAACATTCAGTACTTC.

V gene TRBV10-3 combines with J gene TRBJ1-5; D is unclear. Germline V gives CDR1 ENHRY, CDR2 SYGVKD. V was pared by 3 bases and J by 4 bases, with 4 bases between. The CDR3 is 12 residues long. The CDR3 is CAISEGNQPQHF. The CDR3 DNA sequence: TGTGCCATCAGTGAAGGGAATCAGCCCCAGCATTTT.

This clonotype was observed many times. The chain links TRBV29-1 to TRBJ2-4; TRBD1 aligns across 9 bases. V shed 6 bases and J 2 bases; nucleotides not matched to a gene: 5. The CDR3 consists of 14 residues. Per germline, CDR1 SQVTM and CDR2 ANQGSEA. The CDR3 DNA follows: TGCAGCGTGAGCGGGACAGGGACCAAAAACATTCAGTACTTC. Translated, it gives CSVSGTGTKNIQYF.

The rearrangement uses TRBV29-1 and TRBJ1-2; TRBD1 matches at 7 bases. The J segment lost 2 bases and the V segment lost 8 bases, leaving 14 bases of the junction unmatched. Germline loops: CDR1 SQVTM, CDR2 ANQGSEA. CDR3 length: 15 amino acids. The CDR3: CSILGQQGSNYGYTF. The CDR3 DNA reads TGCAGCATATTAGGCCAACAGGGGTCGAACTATGGCTACACCTTC.

The chain combines TRBV12-3 or TRBV12-4 with TRBJ2-1, with D unclear. V lost 8 bases, J lost 5 bases, and 7 bases lay in between. CDR3 length equals 11 residues. The CDR3 spells CASWSNNEQFF. In DNA form, the CDR3 reads TGTGCCAGCTGGTCTAACAATGAGCAGTTCTTC.

This clonotype was observed many times. This sequence joins TRBV5-1 and TRBJ1-1; D call uncertain. V was shortened by 4 bases and J by 0 bases, with 13 bases between the two germline ends. The CDR3 is made up of 15 amino acids. From germline, CDR1 is SGHRS and CDR2 YFSETQ. CDR3 nucleotides: TGCGCCAGCAGCCCCCCGCCTTACATGAACACTGAAGCTTTCTTT. This codes for CASSPPPYMNTEAFF.

This clonotype has a handful of counts. The V and J genes are TRBV16 and TRBJ2-7; perhaps TRBD1 as D (6 bases). This CDR3 region has 11 residues. Germline V gene lookup returns CDR1 KGHSY and CDR2 FQNENV. The V end lost 2 bases, the J end lost 7 bases, and 6 bases lay between the germline ends. CDR3 DNA sequence: TGTGCCAGCAGCCAAGGACAGGAGCAGTACTTC. Protein sequence: CASSQGQEQYF. Variable domain in full (rest from reference TRBV16 and TRBJ2-7): GEEVAQTPKHLVRGEGQKAKLYCAPIKGHSYVFWYQQVLKNEFKFLISFQNENVFDETGMPKERFSAKCLPNSPCSLEIQATKLEDSAVYFCASSQGQEQYFGPGTRLTVT.

Ten or more counts support this clonotype. This chain uses TRBV5-1 with TRBJ1-2; a possible D gene is TRBD1 (6 bases). The CDR3 has 14 residues. V was trimmed by 2 bases and J by 6 bases, leaving 14 bases between them. Germline lookup yields CDR1 SGHRS and CDR2 YFSETQ. CDR3 bases: TGCGCCAGCAGCTTTACGGACAGTTCTGATGGCTACACCTTC. This codes for CASSFTDSSDGYTF.

This clonotype was counted ten times or more. V usage is TRBV29-1 and J usage is TRBJ2-5; D remains unclear. The V gene's germline CDR1 is SQVTM and CDR2 ANQGSEA. There are 13 residues in the CDR3. Deletions cut 2 bases from V and 1 base from J, with 8 bases between. CDR3 nucleotide sequence: TGCAGCGTTGAATCTCGGGCCCAAGAGACCCAGTACTTC. Its translation: CSVESRAQETQYF.

Worth noting for this clonotype: Just one base apart from a much larger clone, this may be a read error. V is TRBV29-1 and J is TRBJ2-1; 8 bases match TRBD2. The CDR3 extends over 14 amino acids. The V gene end was trimmed by 4 bases and the J gene end by 3 bases; junction bases not matched to a gene: 5. From germline, CDR1 is SQVTM and CDR2 ANQGSEA. This CDR3 is CSVGSGSFYNEQFF. The CDR3 DNA reads TGCAGCGTTGGAAGCGGGAGCTTCTACAATGAGCAGTTCTTC.

There are a few counts of this clonotype. The V call is TRBV6-5, the J call TRBJ2-3, with D unresolved. The CDR3 is made up of 13 amino acids. V lost 2 bases and J lost 2, with 5 bases in between. CDR1 and CDR2 (germline): MNHEY, SVGAGI. CDR3 coding DNA: TGTGCCAGCAGTTACAACCCCACAGATACGCAGTATTTT. Residues: CASSYNPTDTQYF.

V and J are TRBV7-9 and TRBJ1-1; no definite D call. With 5 bases removed from V and 0 bases from J, the gap between germline ends came to 13 bases. The CDR3 length is 15 residues. The germline V gene encodes CDR1 SEHNR and CDR2 FQNEAQ (reference sequence). In DNA form, the CDR3 reads TGTGCCAGCAGCCCGGACGGTTTCATGAACACTGAAGCTTTCTTT. Translating gives CASSPDGFMNTEAFF.

V is TRBV7-3 and J is TRBJ2-3; TRBD2 agrees at 9 bases. The trim removed 5 bases at V and 2 bases at J, leaving 8 bases unmatched. Germline assignment: CDR1 SGHTA and CDR2 FQGTGA. The CDR3 consists of 16 residues. CDR3 loop: CASSQGLAGITDTQYF. CDR3 bases: TGTGCCAGCAGCCAGGGGCTAGCGGGAATCACAGATACGCAGTATTTT.

The gene calls are TRBV12-3 or TRBV12-4 and TRBJ2-3; 11 bases are a match to TRBD2. V shed 4 bases and J 6 bases; nucleotides not matched to a gene: 9. CDR3 size: 16 residues. The CDR3 DNA reads TGTGCCAGCAGTTCCATACTAGCGGGAGAGGGGGATACGCAGTATTTT. Its translation: CASSSILAGEGDTQYF.

The CDR3 nucleotides are TGTGCCAGCAGCTCAAAAGATAGCCTTGGCTCGGACAATGAGCAGTTCTTC. Protein product: CASSSKDSLGSDNEQFF. The J gene is TRBJ2-1, the V gene TRBV4-2; D gene uncertain. V was trimmed by 5 bases and J by 5 bases, leaving 22 bases between them. Per the germline V gene, CDR1 is LGHNA and CDR2 is YNFKEQ. There are 17 residues in the CDR3.

The rearrangement joins TRBV5-1 to TRBJ2-1, with a possible D match to TRBD2 (5 bases). The V end was cut by 0 bases, the J end by 4 bases, with 14 bases between. The CDR3 has 16 residues. Looked up from germline, CDR1 is SGHRS and CDR2 is YFSETQ. The CDR3 DNA is TGCGCCAGCAGCTTGGAAGCAGACTATAATTACAATGAGCAGTTCTTC. It encodes CASSLEADYNYNEQFF.

This clonotype was detected ten times or more. The chain recombines TRBV4-1 with TRBJ1-1; 7 nucleotides line up with TRBD1. The CDR3 extends over 15 amino acids. Germline V gene sequence: CDR1 MGHRA, CDR2 YSYEKL. Trimming removed 3 bases from V and 1 base from J; junction bases left unmatched: 5. The DNA for the CDR3 is TGCGCCAGCAGCCACAGGGGGTCACGGAACACTGAAGCTTTCTTT. Its protein is CASSHRGSRNTEAFF.

This clonotype was detected ten times or more. The chain couples TRBV28 to TRBJ2-1; TRBD2 matches 7 bases. The CDR3 contains 15 residues. Germline assignment: CDR1 MDHEN and CDR2 SYDVKM. J lost 5 bases, V lost 1 base, and 5 bases had no gene match. CDR3 sequence (DNA): TGTGCCAGCAGTTTATCACTAGCGCCCAACAATGAGCAGTTCTTC. Translation gives CASSLSLAPNNEQFF.

This clonotype was seen only a few times. This chain links TRBV6-6 with TRBJ1-2; D is perhaps TRBD1 (5 bases). This CDR3 has 14 residues. The V gene lost 2 bases and the J gene lost 8 bases, with 15 bases spanning the gap. Germline V gene lookup returns CDR1 MNHNY and CDR2 SVGAGI (reference sequence). Here the CDR3 reads CASSYNPGRYGYTF. For the CDR3, the DNA is TGTGCCAGCAGTTACAACCCAGGGAGGTACGGCTACACCTTC.

This chain joins TRBV5-1 and TRBJ2-7; possible D gene TRBD2, 6 bases. This CDR3 spans 15 amino acids. V dropped 1 base and J dropped 3 bases, with 14 bases sitting between them. Looked up from germline, CDR1 is SGHRS and CDR2 is YFSETQ. The CDR3 loop is CASSLTSGPYYEQYF. CDR3 nucleotides: TGCGCCAGCAGCTTGACCAGCGGGCCTTACTACGAGCAGTACTTC.

The sample holds a few counts of this clonotype. The gene calls are TRBV7-9 and TRBJ2-3; no clear D gene. Germline-derived CDR1 and CDR2 are SEHNR and FQNEAQ (reference sequence). V was cut by 5 bases and J by 5 bases, with 8 bases left in between. The CDR3 spans 12 residues. CDR3 amino acids: CASSLRLDTQYF. Written as DNA, the CDR3 is TGTGCCAGCAGCCTCCGTTTAGATACGCAGTATTTT.

This clonotype was counted ten times or more. V and J are TRBV6-5 and TRBJ2-7; D is undetermined. Per germline, CDR1 MNHEY and CDR2 SVGAGI. The CDR3 runs to 14 residues. V shed 0 bases and J shed 3 bases, with 9 bases lying between them. In DNA form, the CDR3 reads TGTGCCAGCAGTTACTCTCCACGGAACTACGAGCAGTACTTC. This encodes CASSYSPRNYEQYF.

This rearrangement joins TRBV6-4 to TRBJ2-1; D remains unclear. The germline V gene encodes CDR1 MRHNA and CDR2 SNTAGT. The ends were cut back, 3 bases at V and 6 bases at J, with 9 bases in the middle. The CDR3 covers 13 residues. CDR3 amino acids: CASSESRFNEQFF. The CDR3, as DNA: TGTGCCAGCAGTGAGAGTAGGTTCAATGAGCAGTTCTTC.

J is TRBJ2-1 and V is TRBV27; D possibly matches TRBD1 or TRBD2 (5 bases each). There are 14 residues in the CDR3. CDR1 MNHEY and CDR2 SMNVEV come from the germline V gene (reference sequence). Trimming cost V 6 bases and J 4 bases, with 13 bases left between them. The CDR3 coding sequence is TGTGCCAGCAGCCACAGGTCGGGGTACAATGAGCAGTTCTTC. Encoded protein: CASSHRSGYNEQFF.

This rearrangement joins TRBV28 to TRBJ2-3, with D tentatively TRBD1 (5 bases). Trimming stripped 2 bases from V and 4 bases from J, with 13 bases between. The CDR3 runs to 15 residues. Germline V gene sequence: CDR1 MDHEN, CDR2 SYDVKM. In nucleotides, the CDR3 is TGTGCCAGCAGTTTAGTCAGGGAAATTTCAGATACGCAGTATTTT. Amino acid sequence: CASSLVREISDTQYF.